Following are 15 T cell receptor beta chains from one sample sequenced in a study of T cell responses to AZD1222 COVID-19 vaccine. Assay: immunoSEQ multiplex PCR; the TCRdb copy retains only in-frame clones and omits some. Altogether some 150,000 clones are present, 85% to 90% being singletons, with the ten largest covering 4.3%. The material sequenced was peripheral blood, taken 28 days after the second dose of the MenACWY control vaccine. The source is an adult who received the MenACWY meningococcal vaccine as a control.

This chain connects TRBV7-2 to TRBJ2-3; D gene uncertain. Trimming pared 7 bases from V and 6 bases from J, leaving 17 bases between. Germline V gene sequence: CDR1 SGHTA, CDR2 FQGNSA. The CDR3 loop spans 14 amino acids. The DNA of the CDR3 is TGTGCCAGCACCCACCCCAGTATAGTTGATACGCAGTATTTT. Translation gives CASTHPSIVDTQYF.

This sequence joins TRBV7-7 and TRBJ2-7; D may be TRBD1 (6 bases). The CDR3 is 14 residues long. V lost 3 bases to trimming and J lost 0 bases, with 9 bases between them. CDR1 SSHAT and CDR2 FNYEAQ come from the germline V gene (reference sequence). CDR3 in DNA: TGTGCCAGCAGCTTGGGGACACACTCCTACGAGCAGTACTTC. Protein sequence: CASSLGTHSYEQYF.

The V gene is TRBV7-8, the J gene TRBJ1-4; D unresolved. Trimming pared 5 bases from V and 3 bases from J, leaving 13 bases between. This CDR3 has 15 residues. Germline loops: CDR1 SGHVS, CDR2 FQNEAQ. CDR3 in amino acids: CASSHTPDSNEKLFF. CDR3 coding DNA: TGTGCCAGCAGCCACACCCCGGACTCTAATGAAAAACTGTTTTTT.

V and J are TRBV5-8 and TRBJ2-7; D unclear. The germline V and J ends were trimmed by 4 bases and 2 bases, with 10 bases remaining between them. Germline-derived CDR1 and CDR2 are SGHTS and YDEGEE. The CDR3 has 13 residues. The CDR3 loop reads CASSRGRTYEQYF. The CDR3 bases are TGTGCCAGCAGCCGCGGACGGACCTACGAGCAGTACTTC.

V and J are TRBV7-2 and TRBJ2-7; 7 bases fit TRBD2. There are 15 residues in the CDR3. Germline CDR1 SGHTA, CDR2 FQGNSA. V shed 1 base, J shed 6 bases, and the junction held 9 bases outside the gene matches. In nucleotides, the CDR3 is TGTGCCAGCAGCTTAGTATATTCGGCGGGAGCCGAGCAGTACTTC. Protein product: CASSLVYSAGAEQYF.

The V call is TRBV5-1, the J call TRBJ1-1; no clear D. The germline gives CDR1 SGHRS, CDR2 YFSETQ. The V gene lost 3 bases and the J gene lost 5 bases, with 14 bases spanning the gap. The CDR3 runs 14 residues. CDR3 region: CASSYPPTSTEAFF. CDR3 DNA sequence: TGCGCCAGCAGCTACCCCCCGACGAGTACTGAAGCTTTCTTT.

The V gene is TRBV10-3, the J gene TRBJ1-1; tentative D call: TRBD1 (5 bases). The CDR3 is 15 amino acids. V was pared by 0 bases and J by 4 bases, with 12 bases between. Per the germline V gene, CDR1 is ENHRY and CDR2 is SYGVKD. CDR3 in amino acids: CAISESGGRGTEAFF. CDR3 in DNA: TGTGCCATCAGTGAGTCCGGGGGACGGGGCACTGAAGCTTTCTTT.

This clone was found a few times. CDR3 amino acids: CASSLSDTQYF. As DNA, the CDR3 is TGTGCCAGTAGTCTCTCAGATACGCAGTATTTT. The chain employs TRBV19 and TRBJ2-3; D remains ambiguous. The V gene's germline CDR1 is LNHDA and CDR2 SQIVND (reference sequence). The CDR3 contains 11 residues. Between the trimmed V and J ends, which lost 5 bases and 4 bases, there was a span of 4 bases.

The chain is built from TRBV15 and TRBJ2-7; the match to TRBD1 covers 7 bases. Germline V gene data show CDR1 as LNHNV and CDR2 as YYDKDF (reference sequence). Trimming cost V 4 bases and J 2 bases; bases outside gene matches: 2. This CDR3 contains 13 residues. The CDR3 DNA reads TGTGCCACCAGCATCCAGGGGGCCTACGAGCAGTACTTC. Amino acid sequence: CATSIQGAYEQYF.

J is TRBJ1-5 and V is TRBV7-2; a weak D match, TRBD1 (6 bases). Per the germline V gene, CDR1 is SGHTA and CDR2 is FQGNSA. V gave up 5 bases and J gave up 0 bases, with 11 bases separating them. The CDR3 is made up of 15 amino acids. CDR3 sequence (DNA): TGTGCCAGCAGCAGAGGGGGGATTAGCAATCAGCCCCAGCATTTT. Amino acid sequence: CASSRGGISNQPQHF.

V usage is TRBV20-1 and J usage is TRBJ2-1; D is unclear. The V end lost 6 bases, the J end lost 3 bases, and 6 bases lay between the germline ends. CDR3 length equals 11 residues. Germline lookup yields CDR1 DFQATT and CDR2 SNEGSKA (reference sequence). The CDR3 sequence: CSASDYNEQFF. The CDR3 DNA follows: TGCAGTGCATCTGACTACAATGAGCAGTTCTTC.

CDR3 loop: CASRDGPSYSNQPQHF. DNA for the CDR3: TGTGCCAGCAGGGACGGGCCCTCCTATAGCAATCAGCCCCAGCATTTT. The chain has TRBV28 and TRBJ1-5; no definite D call. The CDR3 length is 16 residues. V lost 6 bases and J lost 0, with 15 bases in between. Per the germline V gene, CDR1 is MDHEN and CDR2 is SYDVKM.

The V and J genes are TRBV7-2 and TRBJ2-5; D call uncertain. CDR3 size: 14 residues. Germline assignment: CDR1 SGHTA and CDR2 FQGNSA. With 3 bases removed from V and 5 bases from J, the gap between germline ends came to 13 bases. DNA of the CDR3: TGTGCCAGCAGCTTTTCCGGGTTAACGGAGACCCAGTACTTC. Its protein product is CASSFSGLTETQYF.

The chain recombines TRBV5-1 with TRBJ2-4; D is uncertain. Germline lookup yields CDR1 SGHRS and CDR2 YFSETQ. Trimming cost V 0 bases and J 8 bases, with 9 bases left between them. This CDR3 is built from 13 residues. In nucleotides, the CDR3 is TGCGCCAGCAGCTTGGATAATAGGTACATTCAGTACTTC. Translated: CASSLDNRYIQYF.

In its sample, this clone was seen once. The chain links TRBV15 to TRBJ1-2; D not certain. The CDR3 spans 16 residues. From germline, CDR1 is LNHNV and CDR2 YYDKDF (reference sequence). Deletions cut 0 bases from V and 2 bases from J, with 13 bases between. CDR3 DNA sequence: TGTGCCACCAGCAGAGATCGTGCAGGCGGAAACTATGGCTACACCTTC. It is translated as CATSRDRAGGNYGYTF. Full variable domain (outside the CDR3, taken from reference TRBV15 and TRBJ1-2): DAMVIQNPRYQVTQFGKPVTLSCSQTLNHNVMYWYQQKSSQAPKLLFHYYDKDFNNEADTPDNFQSRRPNTSFCFLDIRSPGLGDTAMYLCATSRDRAGGNYGYTFGSGTRLTVV.